This T cell receptor beta chain was sequenced in a study of shared clonotypes between healthy human individuals. Points from the study as a whole: The low donor count limited represented genetic and exposure-history diversity.

For this clone: Its antigen is unidentified.

As originally analysed: Filtering was not the same, since immunoSEQ gave junction-only sequences without quality scores. TCRdb's table, derived via immunoSEQ multiplex PCR, lists solely in-frame clones and lacks some. Clonal size and the V and J genes are those of that table, whereas D and trimming came from the DNA. This table holds hundreds of thousands of clones, 72% found once. The germline V gene encodes CDR1 SNHLY and CDR2 FYNNEI. The CDR3 runs 15 residues. V lost 4 bases to trimming and J lost 2 bases, with 13 bases between them. Partitioning of CD4+ cells yielded a CD45RA+ naive subset and a CD45RA-negative memory subset.

The TCR was taken from a woman younger than 45 in good health. The sample was memory CD4+ T cells sorted from blood. Subset specified: CD45RA-negative fraction. The chain carries TRBV2 and TRBJ2-3; D is unclear. The CDR3 sequence is CASSVFRGYTDTQYF. DNA of the CDR3: TGTGCCAGCAGTGTCTTTCGCGGTTACACAGATACGCAGTATTTT.